Sequencing of this TCR beta chain was carried out in a study of T cell changes during pregnancy in multiple sclerosis. The table came from immunoSEQ multiplex PCR; TCRdb's copy has only in-frame clones and leaves some out. The data show about 88,000 clones, about 92% seen once. This CDR3 region has 13 residues. The V end was cut by 6 bases, the J end by 0 bases, with 8 bases between. Germline V gene data show CDR1 as MNHNY and CDR2 as SVGAGI (reference sequence). This specimen consisted of peripheral blood, obtained in the first trimester of pregnancy. V and J are TRBV6-6 and TRBJ1-1; tentatively, D is TRBD1 (5 bases). This receptor was obtained from a female donor with multiple sclerosis, enrolled in a pregnancy study. The CDR3 DNA follows: TGTGCCAGCAGCCCAGGGATGAACACTGAAGCTTTCTTT. Protein: CASSPGMNTEAFF.